This T cell receptor (beta chain) originates from a study of shared clonotypes between healthy human individuals. Assay: immunoSEQ multiplex PCR; the TCRdb copy retains only in-frame clones and omits some. The sample shows 2.5 million or so clones, more than 80% of them seen only once. CDR1 and CDR2 (germline): MNHNY, SVGAGI (reference sequence). The CDR3 extends over 12 amino acids. Trimming took off 6 bases at V and 5 bases at J, with 10 bases between the two ends. Sequencing used naive CD4+ T cells sorted from blood. The subset denotes: CD45RA+ positively selected. The V and J genes are TRBV6-6 and TRBJ2-5, with D uncertain. The TCR was taken from a man younger than 35 in good health. CDR3 bases: TGTGCCAGCAGCCCCCCCAGGGAGACCCAGTACTTC. Its protein is CASSPPRETQYF.